This passage covers 10 T cell receptor beta chains from one sample sequenced in a study of T cell responses to AZD1222 COVID-19 vaccine. Clones were read by immunoSEQ multiplex PCR, and TCRdb kept only the in-frame ones, dropping some. The sample carries around 100,000 clones, about nine tenths recorded once. The sample here was peripheral blood, taken on day 0 of AZD1222 vaccination. Receptor source: an adult in good health.

This chain uses TRBV6-4 with TRBJ2-1, with 10 bases identical to TRBD2. Germline loops: CDR1 MRHNA, CDR2 SNTAGT. V was clipped by 3 bases and J by 2 bases; unmatched bases: 1. The CDR3 loop spans 15 amino acids. DNA of the CDR3: TGTGCCAGCAGTGAGAGCGGGGGGGCCTACAATGAGCAGTTCTTC. It codes for CASSESGGAYNEQFF.

The rearrangement links TRBV20-1 to TRBJ2-5; 15 bases are a match to TRBD2. Germline loops: CDR1 DFQATT, CDR2 SNEGSKA (reference sequence). V dropped 3 bases and J dropped 5; count of bases not matched to a gene: 7. The CDR3 is 16 residues long. Here the CDR3 reads CSASPRTSGGAETQYF. The CDR3 bases are TGCAGTGCTAGTCCCCGGACTAGCGGGGGGGCGGAGACCCAGTACTTC.

The CDR3 bases are TGTGCCAGCTCACCACGATCAAGGACGACAGCGGGGAAAACCGGGGAGCTGTTTTTT. Its protein is CASSPRSRTTAGKTGELFF. This chain links TRBV18 with TRBJ2-2; 7 nucleotides line up with TRBD2. In germline, CDR1 is KGHSH, CDR2 LQKENI. After removal of 1 base from V and 5 bases from J, the junction contained 16 bases not matched to a gene. The CDR3 runs to 19 residues.

This clone occurred a few times. J is TRBJ2-2 and V is TRBV7-3; D gene unclear. The CDR3 extends over 12 amino acids. The V gene lost 4 bases and the J gene lost 0 bases, with 0 bases spanning the gap. Germline CDR1 is SGHTA and CDR2 is FQGTGA. The CDR3 DNA follows: TGTGCCAGCAGCTCGAACACCGGGGAGCTGTTTTTT. Amino acid sequence: CASSSNTGELFF.

This chain uses TRBV19 with TRBJ2-1, with unresolved D. Germline CDR1 is LNHDA and CDR2 is SQIVND (reference sequence). The V and J ends lost 4 bases and 3 bases respectively, with 4 bases between them. CDR3 length: 12 residues. The CDR3 DNA reads TGTGCCAGTAGTAACAGCTACAATGAGCAGTTCTTC. Translating gives CASSNSYNEQFF.

V usage is TRBV2 and J usage is TRBJ2-3, with D unresolved. Trimming cost V 4 bases and J 1 base, with 3 bases left between them. The germline CDR1 and CDR2 sequences are SNHLY and FYNNEI. The CDR3 consists of 12 residues. The CDR3, as DNA: TGTGCCAGCAGTGTGGGCACAGATACGCAGTATTTT. Protein product: CASSVGTDTQYF.

V gene TRBV28 combines with J gene TRBJ2-5; D might be TRBD2 (6 bases). This CDR3 is 13 amino acids long. Germline V gene sequence: CDR1 MDHEN, CDR2 SYDVKM. The V end lost 3 bases, the J end lost 4 bases, and 9 bases lay between the germline ends. The CDR3: CASSLGTGETQYF. The CDR3 coding sequence is TGTGCCAGCAGTTTGGGGACTGGAGAGACCCAGTACTTC.

The rearrangement uses TRBV6-5 and TRBJ1-1; D possibly corresponds to TRBD1 (6 bases). Germline V lookup: CDR1 MNHEY, CDR2 SVGAGI. The CDR3 extends over 14 amino acids. Trimming removed 2 bases at V and 2 bases at J, with 9 bases between. The CDR3 DNA reads as TGTGCCAGCAGTTACGGGACACTTAACACTGAAGCTTTCTTT. It translates to CASSYGTLNTEAFF.

The chain links TRBV4-1 to TRBJ2-6; 7 bases match TRBD2. Germline V gene sequence: CDR1 MGHRA, CDR2 YSYEKL. The CDR3 is 16 amino acids. V was pared by 4 bases and J by 3 bases, with 6 bases of the junction left unmatched. CDR3 sequence: CASSRGGLGGANVLTF. The CDR3 DNA is TGCGCCAGCAGCCGGGGCGGACTAGGTGGGGCCAACGTCCTGACTTTC.

This clone occurred once. The rearrangement links TRBV5-5 to TRBJ2-1; D perhaps matches TRBD1 (6 bases). CDR1 is SGHKS and CDR2 is YYEKEE in the germline V gene (reference sequence). Trimming removed 7 bases at V and 0 bases at J, with 14 bases between. There are 15 residues in the CDR3. CDR3 residues: CASRHRVDSYNEQFF. CDR3 in DNA: TGTGCCAGCCGTCACAGGGTCGACTCCTACAATGAGCAGTTCTTC.